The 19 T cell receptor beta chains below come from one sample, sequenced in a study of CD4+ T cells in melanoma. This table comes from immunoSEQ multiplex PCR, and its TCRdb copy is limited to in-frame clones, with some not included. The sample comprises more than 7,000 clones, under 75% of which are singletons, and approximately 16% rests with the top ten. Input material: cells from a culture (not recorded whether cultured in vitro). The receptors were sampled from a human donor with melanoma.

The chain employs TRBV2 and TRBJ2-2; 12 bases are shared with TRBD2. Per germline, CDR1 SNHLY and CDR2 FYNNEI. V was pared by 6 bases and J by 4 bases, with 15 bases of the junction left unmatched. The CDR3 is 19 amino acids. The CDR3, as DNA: TGTGCCAGCAGGATAGGTGCGACTAGCGGGGGACGTGGCACCGGGGAGCTGTTTTTT. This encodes CASRIGATSGGRGTGELFF.

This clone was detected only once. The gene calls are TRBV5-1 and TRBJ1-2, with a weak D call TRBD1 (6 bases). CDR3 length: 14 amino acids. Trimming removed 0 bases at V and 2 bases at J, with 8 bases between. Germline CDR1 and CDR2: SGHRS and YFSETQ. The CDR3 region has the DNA TGCGCCAGCAGCTTGGGCGGGACAAACTATGGCTACACCTTC. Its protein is CASSLGGTNYGYTF.

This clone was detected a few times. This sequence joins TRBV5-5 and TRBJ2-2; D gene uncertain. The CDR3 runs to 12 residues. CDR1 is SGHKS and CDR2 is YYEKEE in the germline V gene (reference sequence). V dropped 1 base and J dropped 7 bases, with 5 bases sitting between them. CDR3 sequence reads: CASSLSIGELFF. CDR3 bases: TGTGCCAGCAGCTTGTCCATCGGGGAGCTGTTTTTT.

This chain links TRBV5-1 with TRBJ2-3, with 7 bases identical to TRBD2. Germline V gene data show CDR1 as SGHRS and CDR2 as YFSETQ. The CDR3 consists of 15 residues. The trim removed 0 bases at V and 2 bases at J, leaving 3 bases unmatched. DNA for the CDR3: TGCGCCAGCAGCTTGGGGGGGACTATCACAGATACGCAGTATTTT. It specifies CASSLGGTITDTQYF. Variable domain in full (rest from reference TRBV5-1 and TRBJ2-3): KAGVTQTPRYLIKTRGQQVTLSCSPISGHRSVSWYQQTPGQGLQFLFEYFSETQRNKGNFPGRFSGRQFSNSRSEMNVSTLELGDSALYLCASSLGGTITDTQYFGPGTRLTVL.

In nucleotides, the CDR3 is TGCGCCAGCACGAGGGCCCCACTAAATAATTCACCCCTCCACTTT. It is translated as CASTRAPLNNSPLHF. The chain couples TRBV5-1 to TRBJ1-6; the D is unclear. The CDR3 runs 15 residues. Trimming took off 6 bases at V and 5 bases at J, with 15 bases between the two ends. The germline V gene encodes CDR1 SGHRS and CDR2 YFSETQ.

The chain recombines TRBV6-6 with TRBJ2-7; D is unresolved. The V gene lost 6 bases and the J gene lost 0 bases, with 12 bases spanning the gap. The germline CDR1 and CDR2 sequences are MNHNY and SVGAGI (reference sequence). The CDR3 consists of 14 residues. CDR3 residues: CASSRSTFSYEQYF. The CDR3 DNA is TGTGCCAGCAGCCGATCGACCTTCTCCTACGAGCAGTACTTC.

The CDR3 sequence is CASSPTRDVDQETQYF. The CDR3 bases are TGTGCCAGCAGCCCAACTCGGGACGTGGACCAAGAGACCCAGTACTTC. The J gene is TRBJ2-5, the V gene TRBV5-4; D assignment may be TRBD1 or TRBD2 (5 bases each). V was clipped by 4 bases and J by 0 bases, with 16 bases between them. Germline-derived CDR1 and CDR2 are SGHNT and YYREEE (reference sequence). This CDR3 is 16 amino acids long.

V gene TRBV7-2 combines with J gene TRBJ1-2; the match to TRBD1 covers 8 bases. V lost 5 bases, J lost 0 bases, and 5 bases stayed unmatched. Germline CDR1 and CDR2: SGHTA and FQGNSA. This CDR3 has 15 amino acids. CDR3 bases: TGTGCCAGCAGCCGCGACAGGGGAGCTAACTATGGCTACACCTTC. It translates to CASSRDRGANYGYTF.

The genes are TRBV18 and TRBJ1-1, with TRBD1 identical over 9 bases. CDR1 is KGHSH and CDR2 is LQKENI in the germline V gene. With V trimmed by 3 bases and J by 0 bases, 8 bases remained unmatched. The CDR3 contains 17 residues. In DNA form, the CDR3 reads TGTGCCAGCTCACCGCCTGGGACAGGGTCTGTGAACACTGAAGCTTTCTTT. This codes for CASSPPGTGSVNTEAFF.

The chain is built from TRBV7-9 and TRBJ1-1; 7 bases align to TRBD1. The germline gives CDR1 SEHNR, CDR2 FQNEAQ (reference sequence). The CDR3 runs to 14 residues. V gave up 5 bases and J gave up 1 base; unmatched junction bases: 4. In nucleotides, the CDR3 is TGTGCCAGCAGCGTAGGGACAGCGAACACTGAAGCTTTCTTT. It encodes CASSVGTANTEAFF.

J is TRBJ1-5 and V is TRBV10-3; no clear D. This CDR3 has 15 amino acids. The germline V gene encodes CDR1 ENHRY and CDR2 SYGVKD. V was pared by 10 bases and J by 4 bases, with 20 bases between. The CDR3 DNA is TGTGCCAGCAGCCCTCGGGAGGGCGGTAATCAGCCCCAGCATTTT. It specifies CASSPREGGNQPQHF.

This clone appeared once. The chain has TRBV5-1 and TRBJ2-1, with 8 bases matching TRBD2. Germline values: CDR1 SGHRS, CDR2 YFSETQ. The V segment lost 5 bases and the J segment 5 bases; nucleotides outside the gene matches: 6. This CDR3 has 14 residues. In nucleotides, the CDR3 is TGCGCCAGCAGAATAGCGGGGAGGAACAATGAGCAGTTCTTC. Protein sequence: CASRIAGRNNEQFF.

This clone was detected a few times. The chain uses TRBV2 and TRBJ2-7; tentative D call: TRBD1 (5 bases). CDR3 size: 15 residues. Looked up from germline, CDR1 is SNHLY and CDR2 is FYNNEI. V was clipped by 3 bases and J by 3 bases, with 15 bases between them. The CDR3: CASSDLSGLDYEQYF. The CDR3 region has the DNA TGTGCCAGCAGTGACCTCTCAGGGTTGGACTACGAGCAGTACTTC.

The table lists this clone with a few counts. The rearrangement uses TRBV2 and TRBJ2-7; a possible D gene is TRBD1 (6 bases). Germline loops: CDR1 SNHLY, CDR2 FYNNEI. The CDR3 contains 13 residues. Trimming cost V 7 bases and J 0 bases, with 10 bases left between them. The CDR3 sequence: CASIRGSSYEQYF. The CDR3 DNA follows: TGTGCCAGCATAAGGGGGTCCTCCTACGAGCAGTACTTC. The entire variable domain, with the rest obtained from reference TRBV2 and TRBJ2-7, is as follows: EPEVTQTPSHQVTQMGQEVILRCVPISNHLYFYWYRQILGQKVEFLVSFYNNEISEKSEIFDDQFSVERPDGSNFTLKIRSTKLEDSAMYFCASIRGSSYEQYFGPGTRLTVT.

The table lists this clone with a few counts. The CDR3 protein is CASSLDVRRDSPLHF. CDR3 nucleotide sequence: TGCGCCAGCAGCTTGGATGTCAGAAGAGATTCACCCCTCCACTTT. The chain has TRBV5-1 and TRBJ1-6; D remains unclear. The CDR3 has 15 amino acids. The ends were cut back, 0 bases at V and 8 bases at J, with 12 bases in the middle. Germline-derived CDR1 and CDR2 are SGHRS and YFSETQ.

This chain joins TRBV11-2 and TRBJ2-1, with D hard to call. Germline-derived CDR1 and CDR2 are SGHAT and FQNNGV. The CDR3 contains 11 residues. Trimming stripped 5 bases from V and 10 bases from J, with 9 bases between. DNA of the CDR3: TGTGCCAGCAGCCACCAAGTGGAGCAGTTCTTC. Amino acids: CASSHQVEQFF.

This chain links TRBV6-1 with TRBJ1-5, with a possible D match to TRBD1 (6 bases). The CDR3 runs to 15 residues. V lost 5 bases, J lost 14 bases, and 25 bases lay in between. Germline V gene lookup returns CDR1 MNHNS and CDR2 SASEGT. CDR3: CASSPNLKTGTREHF. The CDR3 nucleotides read TGTGCCAGCAGTCCCAACCTTAAAACAGGGACAAGGGAGCATTTT.

The CDR3 DNA follows: TGTGCCAGCAGTGAAGCGCGAGAGACCCAGTACTTC. Its protein product is CASSEARETQYF. J is TRBJ2-5 and V is TRBV6-1; D remains unclear. CDR1 is MNHNS and CDR2 is SASEGT in the germline V gene. V lost 0 bases and J lost 4, with 3 bases in between. CDR3 length: 12 amino acids.

For the CDR3, the DNA is TGTGCCAGCAGGATTACCCGGACAGGGGCCTACGAGCAGTACTTC. As protein: CASRITRTGAYEQYF. This chain connects TRBV11-2 to TRBJ2-7; TRBD1 aligns across 9 bases. Germline trimming cut 6 bases from V and 2 bases from J; bases unmatched to any gene: 8. The germline V gene has CDR1 SGHAT and CDR2 FQNNGV. CDR3 length: 15 amino acids.